This TCR beta chain appears in the sequencing data of a study of blood T cell repertoires in COVID-19. Study overall: Collection of acute and convalescent COVID-19 samples took place in the United States, Italy and Spain. The cDNA or gDNA used as material had been derived from T cells, B-cell-depleted T cells, or PBMCs.

In assigning cohorts, the study relied on participant-reported clinical history. TCRdb's copy holds only in-frame clones and misses some; the assay was immunoSEQ multiplex PCR. There are about 360,000 clones in the sample; roughly 87% occur only once, and around 2.1% lies in the top ten. The CDR3 is made up of 18 amino acids. From germline, CDR1 is SGHRS and CDR2 YFSETQ. Trimming took off 0 bases at V and 4 bases at J, with 17 bases between the two ends. The material sequenced was PBMCs or T cells enriched from blood (not recorded which). The rearrangement links TRBV5-1 to TRBJ1-6, with D perhaps TRBD1 (5 bases). This clonotype was obtained from a woman in her forties with acute COVID-19. The CDR3, as DNA: TGCGCCAGCAGCTTGGCCGGCGTACGGACATCATATAATTCACCCCTCCACTTT. Protein product: CASSLAGVRTSYNSPLHF.